Following are 11 T cell receptor beta chains from one sample sequenced in a study of CD8 T cells in Susac syndrome (dated by TCRdb to about 2019). Libraries were constructed by the immunoSEQ multiplex PCR assay. RNA was extracted using the RNeasy kit, and about 0.5 to 1 microgram was reverse transcribed with random hexamers. TCRdb ran its own pipeline on the public reads, namely fastp trimming at Q25 and MiXCR clone calling, and kept in-frame beta chains. Each CDR3 protein appears once, grouped with its most common genes and DNA. The table for this sample lists about 140,000 distinct CDR3 sequences; 85% to 95% of them were counted only once. The ten biggest clones cover around 0.12% of the sample. Specimen: CD4+ T cells from PBMCs. Receptors originate from a human donor with multiple sclerosis.

The chain employs TRBV28 and TRBJ2-7, with D possibly being TRBD2 (6 bases). Germline V CDR1 and CDR2: MDHEN, SYDVKM. The CDR3 runs 15 residues. The germline V and J ends were trimmed by 7 bases and 6 bases, with 22 bases remaining between them. This CDR3 reads CASTLRESHGGEQYF. In nucleotides, the CDR3 is TGTGCCAGCACCCTACGGGAGTCGCATGGTGGCGAGCAGTACTTC.

The chain is built from TRBV29-1 and TRBJ2-7; D possibly corresponds to TRBD2 (6 bases). CDR3 length equals 12 residues. Trimming took off 4 bases at V and 5 bases at J, with 12 bases between the two ends. From germline, CDR1 is SQVTM and CDR2 ANQGSEA. Written as DNA, the CDR3 is TGCAGCGTTGTGACGGGAGTTAACGAGCAGTACTTC. It codes for CSVVTGVNEQYF.

This chain connects TRBV7-9 to TRBJ1-1; D unclear. Germline CDR1 SEHNR, CDR2 FQNEAQ (reference sequence). With 5 bases removed from V and 1 base from J, the gap between germline ends came to 11 bases. The CDR3 loop spans 14 amino acids. The CDR3 protein is CASSPSGPNTEAFF. DNA of the CDR3: TGTGCCAGCAGCCCTAGCGGGCCGAACACTGAAGCTTTCTTT.

The chain links TRBV19 to TRBJ2-2; D is uncertain. V was shortened by 0 bases and J by 8 bases, with 10 bases between the two germline ends. CDR1 and CDR2 from the germline V gene are LNHDA and SQIVND (reference sequence). The CDR3 runs to 14 residues. The chain's CDR3 is CASSIEPTRGELFF. In nucleotides, the CDR3 is TGTGCCAGTAGTATAGAACCGACCAGGGGGGAGCTGTTTTTT. Combining the CDR3 with reference TRBV19 and TRBJ2-2 gives the whole variable domain DGGITQSPKYLFRKEGQNVTLSCEQNLNHDAMYWYRQDPGQGLRLIYYSQIVNDFQKGDIAEGYSVSREKKESFPLTVTSAQKNPTAFYLCASSIEPTRGELFFGEGSRLTVL.

The gene calls are TRBV12-3 or TRBV12-4 and TRBJ1-2, with a weak D call TRBD1 (6 bases). The CDR3 runs 15 residues. V lost 5 bases and J 2 bases, leaving 15 bases between the germline ends. This chain's CDR3 is CASSPPGGVNYGYTF. The CDR3 DNA reads as TGTGCCAGCAGTCCCCCCGGGGGCGTCAACTATGGCTACACCTTC.

The rearrangement joins TRBV20-1 to TRBJ2-5; D is possibly TRBD2 (6 bases). The length of the CDR3 is 16 residues. CDR1 and CDR2 from the germline V gene are DFQATT and SNEGSKA (reference sequence). Trimming cost V 2 bases and J 5 bases, with 21 bases left between them. DNA for the CDR3: TGCAGTGCTAGACCGAGACGGAGGGTAGAGGGGGAGACCCAGTACTTC. The encoded protein is CSARPRRRVEGETQYF.

The CDR3 sequence is CASRNQGSGANVLTF. For the CDR3, the DNA is TGTGCCAGCAGGAACCAGGGGTCTGGGGCCAACGTCCTGACTTTC. The chain employs TRBV6-5 and TRBJ2-6, with D perhaps matching TRBD1 (6 bases). The V gene lost 6 bases and the J gene lost 1 base, with 10 bases spanning the gap. This CDR3 comprises 15 residues. In germline, CDR1 is MNHEY, CDR2 SVGAGI.

V gene TRBV10-3 combines with J gene TRBJ2-2; D ambiguous. The ends were cut back, 4 bases at V and 4 bases at J, with 10 bases in the middle. Germline V gives CDR1 ENHRY, CDR2 SYGVKD. The CDR3 is 14 residues long. The CDR3 region has the DNA TGTGCCATCAGTGGTCAGGCAGTCACCGGGGAGCTGTTTTTT. Translating it yields CAISGQAVTGELFF.

The CDR3 DNA sequence: TGTGCCAGCAGCGTAGGGGGGGAATCCTACGAGCAGTACTTC. It is translated as CASSVGGESYEQYF. The chain uses TRBV9 and TRBJ2-7, with D perhaps TRBD2 (6 bases). The CDR3 is made up of 14 amino acids. V lost 0 bases and J 1 base, leaving 8 bases between the germline ends. Germline V CDR1 and CDR2: SGDLS, YYNGEE.

This clonotype occurred once. The V and J genes are TRBV28 and TRBJ1-1; 8 positions match TRBD1. The J segment lost 7 bases and the V segment lost 6 bases, leaving 10 bases of the junction unmatched. Germline CDR1 MDHEN, CDR2 SYDVKM. This CDR3 has 14 amino acids. CDR3 in amino acids: CASSRPTDRVEAFF. The CDR3 DNA reads TGTGCCAGCAGCCGTCCAACGGACAGGGTTGAAGCTTTCTTT.

This chain uses TRBV29-1 with TRBJ2-5; D gene unclear. Trimming left V 6 bases short and J 5 bases short, with 7 bases between. Germline V CDR1 and CDR2: SQVTM, ANQGSEA. This CDR3 comprises 10 residues. This CDR3 is CSVISETQYF. The CDR3 nucleotides are TGCAGCGTGATTAGCGAGACCCAGTACTTC.